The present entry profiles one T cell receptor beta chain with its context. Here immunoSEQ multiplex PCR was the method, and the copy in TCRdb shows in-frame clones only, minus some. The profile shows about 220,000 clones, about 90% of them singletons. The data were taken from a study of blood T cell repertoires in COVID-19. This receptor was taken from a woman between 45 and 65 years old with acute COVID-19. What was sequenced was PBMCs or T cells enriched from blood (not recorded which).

CDR3 residues: CASSPPTAYEQYF. CDR3 DNA: TGTGCCAGCTCACCCCCCACCGCGTATGAGCAGTACTTC. V and J are TRBV18 and TRBJ2-7; D not certain. Germline V gene sequence: CDR1 KGHSH, CDR2 LQKENI. The CDR3 is 13 amino acids. V lost 3 bases to trimming and J lost 7 bases, with 13 bases between them.